The clone carrying this T cell receptor beta chain has at least ten counts. The entry originates in a study of T-cell reconstitution after alpha-beta-depleted transplantation in children. Unique molecular identifiers were built into the TCRbeta library. TCRdb processed the PCR reads anew with MiXCR; each CDR3 protein has one entry. Among hundreds of thousands of distinct CDR3 sequences listed, around 13% were seen once. Per germline, CDR1 SGDLS and CDR2 YYNGEE. This CDR3 spans 15 amino acids. J gave up 4 bases and V 2 bases, and 6 bases lay outside the gene matches. The specimen comprised PBMCs from the stem cell graft donor, sampled from the stem cell graft. This TCR was recovered from a human donor who donated a stem cell graft to a child with acute lymphoblastic leukemia. The chain combines TRBV9 with TRBJ1-2, with 9 bases identical to TRBD1. The CDR3 DNA is TGTGCCAGCAGCGTTTCCGGGACAGGGCCCTATGGCTACACCTTC. This sequence encodes CASSVSGTGPYGYTF.